This record looks at one T cell receptor beta chain sequence and its context. Germline V gives CDR1 SGHTA, CDR2 FQGNSA. The V end was cut by 5 bases, the J end by 7 bases, with 17 bases between. The CDR3 is 14 residues long. The sample originates from a study of identical twins. TCRdb recomputed calls from the 5' RACE reads with MiXCR, one row per CDR3 protein. Among approximately 890,000 distinct CDR3 sequences listed, roughly an eighth were seen once. These data were also reused for a study on yellow fever vaccine responses in identical twins.

This chain connects TRBV7-2 to TRBJ2-5; the D gene is possibly TRBD2 (6 bases). This TCR derives from a woman under 30 in good health. Sequencing was done on a sample of PBMCs. DNA of the CDR3: TGTGCCAGCAGCCTAGGGAGAGCCGGGGGGACCCAGTACTTC. This codes for CASSLGRAGGTQYF.